This T cell receptor (beta chain) emerged from a study of T cells after yellow fever vaccination. Study at large: Libraries from low-cell-number fractions were prepared with the SMART-Seq v4 Ultra Low Input RNA kit.

A few counts support this clonotype. V lost 3 bases and J 5 bases, leaving 8 bases between the germline ends. CDR1 SGHTA and CDR2 FQGTGA come from the germline V gene. CDR3 size: 13 residues. As TCR cDNA was made by 5'RACE template switching, a universal primer site and UMIs were added. TCRdb reprocessed the 5' RACE reads via MiXCR and lists one record per CDR3 protein. The sample shows 300,000 or so distinct CDR3 sequences, over 10% of them seen only once. This receptor was identified in a young man who received the YFV17D yellow fever vaccine. The chain combines TRBV7-3 with TRBJ2-1; either TRBD1 or TRBD2 may fit D (5 bases each). This specimen consisted of CD4+ T cells sorted from PBMCs, obtained 45 days after the yellow fever booster vaccination. CDR3 region: CASSFGGNNEQFF. The CDR3 nucleotides read TGTGCCAGCAGCTTTGGGGGAAACAATGAGCAGTTCTTC.